The next 18 T cell receptor beta chains were all read from a single sample in a study of post-analysis software for immune sequencing data. Overall study results and limits: Compared with controls, patients had more of roughly five TRBV segments, including TRBV5-6, TRBV5-1 and TRBV20-1.

Unique molecular identifiers were present in the TCR beta cDNA libraries. From the PCR reads, TCRdb called clonotypes with MiXCR, one entry per CDR3 protein. The table shows 350,000 to 500,000 distinct CDR3 sequences, with 39% occurring only once. Antigens of these TCRs are unknown. Sequenced material: blood. Every receptor here comes from a girl aged 2 to 9 with multiple sclerosis.

This clonotype showed up just a few times. V gene TRBV7-2 combines with J gene TRBJ1-5, with 8 bases identical to TRBD1. V lost 3 bases and J lost 0; bases outside the gene matches: 4. Looked up from germline, CDR1 is SGHTA and CDR2 is FQGNSA. The CDR3 spans 16 residues. DNA of the CDR3: TGTGCCAGCAGCTTCGGACAGGGACTTAGCAATCAGCCCCAGCATTTT. It is translated as CASSFGQGLSNQPQHF.

The chain is built from TRBV25-1 and TRBJ1-2; perhaps TRBD1 as D (6 bases). Germline CDR1 and CDR2: MGHDK and SYGVNS. CDR3 length: 16 residues. The V end lost 0 bases, the J end lost 7 bases, and 18 bases lay between the germline ends. Written as DNA, the CDR3 is TGTGCCAGCAGTGAATATCGATTTGGGGGCTCAAGTGGCTACACCTTC. Residues: CASSEYRFGGSSGYTF.

The V and J genes are TRBV6-6 and TRBJ1-2, with D maybe TRBD1 (5 bases). Trimming took 0 bases from V and 6 from J, leaving 14 bases between them. CDR3 length equals 15 residues. Germline loops: CDR1 MNHNY, CDR2 SVGAGI (reference sequence). CDR3 loop: CASSYSKGVSNGYTF. The CDR3 DNA is TGTGCCAGCAGTTACTCGAAAGGGGTGAGCAATGGCTACACCTTC.

CDR3 sequence reads: CSVVGQGAGEQFF. In DNA, the CDR3 is TGCAGCGTTGTCGGACAGGGGGCCGGTGAGCAGTTCTTC. The rearrangement links TRBV29-1 to TRBJ2-1; TRBD1 agrees at 11 bases. The CDR3 runs to 13 residues. The V and J ends lost 4 bases and 9 bases, in that order; junction bases with no gene match: 5. Germline V CDR1 and CDR2: SQVTM, ANQGSEA.

This clonotype occurred a few times. This chain connects TRBV9 to TRBJ2-1; D is unresolved. The CDR3 has 16 residues. Between the trimmed V and J ends, which lost 2 bases and 9 bases, there was a span of 21 bases. The V gene's germline CDR1 is SGDLS and CDR2 YYNGEE. The CDR3 region is CASSVGPPNRLVEQFF. CDR3 coding DNA: TGTGCCAGCAGCGTCGGACCCCCCAATCGGTTGGTTGAGCAGTTCTTC.

This clonotype was observed a handful of times. The chain recombines TRBV9 with TRBJ2-2, with a possible D match to TRBD2 (6 bases). Germline values: CDR1 SGDLS, CDR2 YYNGEE. V lost 2 bases and J 1 base, leaving 9 bases between the germline ends. The CDR3 covers 15 residues. The DNA for the CDR3 is TGTGCCAGCAGCGTGGAAGCGGGGAACACCGGGGAGCTGTTTTTT. This translates into CASSVEAGNTGELFF.

This chain joins TRBV29-1 and TRBJ2-7, with TRBD2 matching 12 bases. The CDR3 covers 14 residues. Germline V lookup: CDR1 SQVTM, CDR2 ANQGSEA. The V and J ends lost 6 bases and 7 bases, in that order; junction bases with no gene match: 10. CDR3 DNA: TGCAGCGTAGTGACTAGCGGGAGAGAGAATGAGCAGTACTTC. It specifies CSVVTSGRENEQYF.

The rearrangement uses TRBV20-1 and TRBJ2-1; 8 nucleotides match TRBD2. The CDR3 extends over 12 amino acids. Unmatched junction bases numbered 4, after V lost 3 bases and J lost 9 bases. CDR1 and CDR2 (germline): DFQATT, SNEGSKA (reference sequence). CDR3 nucleotide sequence: TGCAGTGCTAGCGGGGGGGCTTTTGAGCAGTTCTTC. Translated: CSASGGAFEQFF.

As regards this clonotype: One end of the junction varies from germline; a read error may be responsible. V gene TRBV24-1 combines with J gene TRBJ2-5; D unresolved. The CDR3 totals 14 residues. The germline CDR1 and CDR2 sequences are KGHDR and SFDVKD. DNA of the CDR3: TGTGCCACCAGGGATTTGGGGTCAGAAGAGACCCAGTACTTC. As protein: CATRDLGSEETQYF.

This clonotype came up once. The chain uses TRBV7-6 and TRBJ2-1; 9 bases agree with TRBD2. Germline CDR1 SGHVS, CDR2 FNYEAQ. With V trimmed by 4 bases and J by 5 bases, 9 bases remained unmatched. This CDR3 region has 16 residues. CDR3 nucleotide sequence: TGTGCCAGCAGCTCCAGAAGCCTAGCGGGGAACAATGAGCAGTTCTTC. Residues: CASSSRSLAGNNEQFF.

This clonotype was observed a handful of times. V usage is TRBV7-3 and J usage is TRBJ2-4, with no clear D. The V and J ends lost 2 bases and 4 bases respectively, with 9 bases between them. The CDR3 runs 14 residues. Germline assignment: CDR1 SGHTA and CDR2 FQGTGA. CDR3 coding DNA: TGTGCCAGCAGCTTAGACACCGTTAAAAACATTCAGTACTTC. Translated, it gives CASSLDTVKNIQYF.

This clonotype has just one count. The junction departs from the called germline gene at one end, perhaps through a read error. The chain has TRBV27 and TRBJ2-7; TRBD2 is a possible D gene (5 bases). CDR1 is MNHEY, CDR2 SMNVEV, per germline (reference sequence). The CDR3 loop spans 16 amino acids. The CDR3 DNA sequence: TGTGCCAGCAGCAATGAGGGCGACCTAAGCTCCTACAAGCAGTACTTC. Translated, it gives CASSNEGDLSSYKQYF.

This sequence joins TRBV19 and TRBJ2-5; 8 bases are shared with TRBD1. CDR3 length: 16 residues. CDR1 is LNHDA, CDR2 SQIVND, per germline (reference sequence). The V segment lost 0 bases and the J segment 2 bases; nucleotides outside the gene matches: 5. The CDR3 coding sequence is TGTGCCAGTAGTATAGACGGGACAGGAGGACAAGAGACCCAGTACTTC. Its translation is CASSIDGTGGQETQYF.

The genes are TRBV7-3 and TRBJ2-3; D is tentatively TRBD1 or TRBD2 (5 bases each). This CDR3 is built from 14 residues. The germline V gene has CDR1 SGHTA and CDR2 FQGTGA. V lost 2 bases to trimming and J lost 2 bases, with 8 bases between them. CDR3 in DNA: TGTGCCAGCAGCTTAGGGGACGCCACAGATACGCAGTATTTT. Translating gives CASSLGDATDTQYF. The full variable domain, in which reference TRBV7-3 and TRBJ2-3 provide the parts outside the CDR3, is GAGVSQTPSNKVTEKGKYVELRCDPISGHTALYWYRQSLGQGPEFLIYFQGTGAADDSGLPNDRFFAVRPEGSVSTLKIQRTERGDSAVYLCASSLGDATDTQYFGPGTRLTVL.

The chain joins TRBV5-1 to TRBJ2-7; 8 positions match TRBD1. J gave up 6 bases and V 3 bases, and 11 bases lay outside the gene matches. Germline V gene lookup returns CDR1 SGHRS and CDR2 YFSETQ. The CDR3 is 15 amino acids. CDR3 in amino acids: CASSSWTGRYVEQYF. CDR3 in DNA: TGCGCCAGCAGCTCATGGACAGGGAGGTACGTCGAGCAGTACTTC. The variable domain in full, completed from reference TRBV5-1 and TRBJ2-7, reads KAGVTQTPRYLIKTRGQQVTLSCSPISGHRSVSWYQQTPGQGLQFLFEYFSETQRNKGNFPGRFSGRQFSNSRSEMNVSTLELGDSALYLCASSSWTGRYVEQYFGPGTRLTVT.

This clonotype was picked up a small number of times. CDR3: CASSQDLWTSGSNEQFF. In DNA, the CDR3 is TGCGCCAGCAGCCAAGACCTCTGGACTAGCGGGAGCAATGAGCAGTTCTTC. The chain recombines TRBV4-3 with TRBJ2-1, with 13 bases identical to TRBD2. Trimming removed 0 bases from V and 6 bases from J; junction bases left unmatched: 5. In germline, CDR1 is LGHNA, CDR2 YSLEER. This CDR3 has 17 amino acids.

The rearrangement joins TRBV4-1 to TRBJ1-2; D gene uncertain. V lost 1 base and J 8 bases, leaving 17 bases between the germline ends. Germline CDR1 is MGHRA and CDR2 is YSYEKL. The CDR3 covers 15 residues. The CDR3 protein is CASSQVFGTTEGYTF. As DNA, the CDR3 is TGCGCCAGCAGCCAAGTTTTTGGAACCACGGAAGGCTACACCTTC.

This clonotype was seen more than once but under ten times. The genes are TRBV28 and TRBJ2-1, with D tentatively TRBD2 (7 bases). V was pared by 6 bases and J by 4 bases, with 16 bases between. Germline assignment: CDR1 MDHEN and CDR2 SYDVKM. The CDR3 loop spans 15 amino acids. In DNA form, the CDR3 reads TGTGCCAGCAGACCTAGCGGAAGGGGGTACAATGAGCAGTTCTTC. It codes for CASRPSGRGYNEQFF.